This T cell receptor beta chain was recorded in a study of read filtering for tumor transcriptome and immune sequencing. Background on the study: Per sample, TCR-region reads ranged about 4.05 to 11 million by IR-seq, about 75 to 1,300 by RNA-seq.

The library was built from 400 ng RNA with molecular barcoded adaptors for alpha/delta and beta/gamma chains. MiXCR, applied by TCRdb to the reads, yields one record per CDR3 protein. The profile covers roughly 90,000 distinct CDR3 sequences, with 20% to 25% appearing a single time and about an eighth taken by the ten largest. The CDR3 spans 15 residues. Per the germline V gene, CDR1 is SGHVS and CDR2 is FQNEAQ. J was trimmed by 7 bases and V by 2 bases; bases with no gene match: 7. The rearrangement links TRBV7-8 to TRBJ2-1, with 8 bases matching TRBD2. The receptor comes from a donor aged 40 or older with multiple myeloma. Material for sequencing was a population of CD138-negative cells sorted from bone marrow. The CDR3 nucleotides read TGTGCCAGCAGCTTAAACACGGGGGGGCTAAATGAGCAGTTCTTC. Translation gives CASSLNTGGLNEQFF.